The 17 T cell receptor beta chains given below trace back to one sample, sequenced in a study of blood T cells in healthy people across ages. Together with a sample-barcoded 5' primer, a J-beta primer mix was included in a second PCR lasting roughly 6 to 12 cycles. Each CDR3 protein is one row after TCRdb ran MiXCR on the 5' RACE reads. Among about 1,400,000 distinct CDR3 sequences listed, roughly 60% were seen once. Sequencing input: blood. All receptors come from a man younger than 35 in good health.

The CDR3 loop is CASSFFGRGPGEQYF. In DNA form, the CDR3 reads TGTGCCAGCAGTTTTTTTGGTCGGGGGCCGGGGGAGCAGTACTTC. The chain employs TRBV28 and TRBJ2-7, with D perhaps given as TRBD1 or TRBD2 (6 bases each). Trimming cost V 3 bases and J 7 bases, with 19 bases left between them. Germline loops: CDR1 MDHEN, CDR2 SYDVKM. CDR3 length: 15 residues.

This clonotype has at least ten counts. V is TRBV7-8 and J is TRBJ2-5; 7 bases align to TRBD2. Germline values: CDR1 SGHVS, CDR2 FQNEAQ. CDR3 length: 14 amino acids. Trimming took 6 bases from V and 5 from J; bases not matched to a gene: 9. The CDR3 region has the DNA TGTGCCAGCAGTCTTCTAGCGGAGGGGGAGACCCAGTACTTC. This translates into CASSLLAEGETQYF.

The chain is built from TRBV6-2 or TRBV6-3 and TRBJ2-6; D ambiguous. Germline CDR1 is MNHEY and CDR2 is SVGEGT. CDR3 length equals 13 residues. V was trimmed by 10 bases and J by 1 base, leaving 8 bases between them. The CDR3 spells CATQSSGANVLTF. DNA of the CDR3: TGTGCCACGCAATCTTCTGGGGCCAACGTCCTGACTTTC.

This chain links TRBV27 with TRBJ2-1, with 8 nucleotides matching TRBD2. Losses at the gene ends were 5 bases for V and 5 bases for J; bases not matched to a gene: 5. The CDR3 runs 14 residues. Per the germline V gene, CDR1 is MNHEY and CDR2 is SMNVEV (reference sequence). CDR3 amino acids: CASSDPGLDNEQFF. CDR3 nucleotides: TGTGCCAGCAGTGACCCGGGACTAGACAATGAGCAGTTCTTC.

The rearrangement uses TRBV2 and TRBJ2-7; D gene ambiguous. CDR3 length: 13 amino acids. The ends were cut back, 3 bases at V and 6 bases at J, with 12 bases in the middle. The germline V gene has CDR1 SNHLY and CDR2 FYNNEI. The CDR3 DNA is TGTGCCAGCAGTGAGAGCAGATTGGGCGAGCAGTACTTC. Translation: CASSESRLGEQYF.

This clonotype was detected a few times. V is TRBV10-1 and J is TRBJ2-4; 10 bases map to TRBD2. Matching the DNA end better, TRBJ2-7 makes the J call doubtful. The CDR3 consists of 15 residues. The germline CDR1 and CDR2 sequences are WNHNN and SYGVQD (reference sequence). Here the CDR3 DNA reads TGCGCCAGCAGTGAGAGCGGGAGGGCCGGTTACGAGCAGTACTTC. Its translation: CASSESGRAGYEQYF.

The chain joins TRBV30 to TRBJ1-1, with 7 bases matching TRBD1. The CDR3 extends over 13 amino acids. V was clipped by 5 bases and J by 10 bases; unmatched bases: 13. The germline V gene has CDR1 GTSNPN and CDR2 SVGIG (reference sequence). Here the CDR3 DNA reads TGTGCCTGGGAGACAGGGCGAGATTTTGGAGCTTTCTTT. Protein sequence: CAWETGRDFGAFF.

This chain uses TRBV7-9 with TRBJ2-2; 8 bases fit TRBD2. Per the germline V gene, CDR1 is SEHNR and CDR2 is FQNEAQ (reference sequence). The CDR3 covers 16 residues. V was pared by 2 bases and J by 4 bases, with 6 bases of the junction left unmatched. In DNA form, the CDR3 reads TGTGCCAGCAGCTTAAGCGGGAGAGGAAGCACCGGGGAGCTGTTTTTT. Its protein product is CASSLSGRGSTGELFF.

The chain links TRBV6-6 to TRBJ1-5; 9 bases agree with TRBD1. The CDR3 has 15 residues. Germline V gene sequence: CDR1 MNHNY, CDR2 SVGAGI (reference sequence). V gave up 7 bases and J gave up 5 bases; unmatched junction bases: 9. The CDR3 sequence is CASTEQGAGDQPQHF. The CDR3 DNA reads TGTGCCAGCACGGAACAGGGGGCAGGGGATCAGCCCCAGCATTTT.

The gene calls are TRBV11-2 and TRBJ2-3, with TRBD2 as a possible D gene (6 bases). V lost 4 bases to trimming and J lost 8 bases, with 16 bases between them. The CDR3 spans 14 residues. Germline loops: CDR1 SGHAT, CDR2 FQNNGV. In DNA, the CDR3 is TGTGCCAGCAGCTCCCGATTGGGGGGAGCTACGCAGTATTTT. This codes for CASSSRLGGATQYF.

The chain employs TRBV5-1 and TRBJ1-2; D is undetermined. Germline V gene sequence: CDR1 SGHRS, CDR2 YFSETQ. The germline V and J ends were trimmed by 5 bases and 8 bases, with 19 bases remaining between them. This CDR3 has 14 amino acids. The CDR3 here is CASRPGTMRSGYTF. CDR3 DNA: TGCGCCAGCAGACCCGGAACTATGCGAAGCGGCTACACCTTC.

This clonotype was recorded a few times. The genes are TRBV19 and TRBJ2-1; D might be TRBD2 (6 bases). This CDR3 region has 15 residues. Germline loops: CDR1 LNHDA, CDR2 SQIVND (reference sequence). V lost 3 bases, J lost 5 bases, and 14 bases lay in between. The CDR3 region has the DNA TGTGCCAGTAGTATCGGCGGGGACCTACACAATGAGCAGTTCTTC. It specifies CASSIGGDLHNEQFF.

Only a few counts were recorded for this clonotype. The chain has TRBV29-1 and TRBJ1-2; D is uncertain. V lost 7 bases and J 0 bases, leaving 18 bases between the germline ends. The CDR3 totals 15 residues. The germline V gene encodes CDR1 SQVTM and CDR2 ANQGSEA. CDR3: CSARTGLLANYGYTF. CDR3 sequence (DNA): TGCAGCGCCCGGACTGGGCTTTTAGCTAACTATGGCTACACCTTC.

The chain links TRBV5-5 to TRBJ1-5, with 7 bases aligning to TRBD1. V lost 2 bases, J lost 4 bases, and 6 bases stayed unmatched. The germline V gene has CDR1 SGHKS and CDR2 YYEKEE (reference sequence). The CDR3 spans 15 residues. Written as DNA, the CDR3 is TGTGCCAGCAGCTTTGCCCGGGACAGTAATCAGCCCCAGCATTTT. Encoded protein: CASSFARDSNQPQHF.

The genes are TRBV29-1 and TRBJ1-1; D call uncertain. Per the germline V gene, CDR1 is SQVTM and CDR2 is ANQGSEA. The CDR3 runs 12 residues. V lost 4 bases to trimming and J lost 3 bases, with 9 bases between them. CDR3 bases: TGCAGCGTTGTCGGGTGGGACACTGAAGCTTTCTTT. This translates into CSVVGWDTEAFF.

The V gene is TRBV2, the J gene TRBJ1-5; tentatively, D is TRBD1 (5 bases). Germline assignment: CDR1 SNHLY and CDR2 FYNNEI. V gave up 4 bases and J gave up 6 bases, with 10 bases separating them. The CDR3 covers 13 residues. The CDR3 protein is CASSGGRVQPQHF. In nucleotides, the CDR3 is TGTGCCAGCAGTGGGGGCAGGGTTCAGCCCCAGCATTTT.

The genes are TRBV5-1 and TRBJ2-1; D is undetermined. The V end lost 1 base, the J end lost 14 bases, and 19 bases lay between the germline ends. The CDR3 is made up of 14 amino acids. The germline V gene has CDR1 SGHRS and CDR2 YFSETQ. The chain's CDR3 is CASSLYDGQQWEFF. DNA of the CDR3: TGCGCCAGCAGCTTGTATGATGGCCAACAGTGGGAGTTCTTC.